Below, one T cell receptor (beta chain) is given with its context. The antigen is not known. These data are taken from a study of T-cell memory formation after mild COVID-19. Whole-study context: TCR clusters were mostly confined to one donor each. Study conclusions and caveats: Second-wave clones with a day 37 peak had unconfirmed SARS-CoV-2 specificity. Contracting CD4+ clones were located mainly in CM and EM, and CD8+ clones in EMRA.

The CDR3 contains 15 residues. Between the trimmed V and J ends, which lost 5 bases and 5 bases, there was a span of 20 bases. CDR1 and CDR2 (germline): SQVTM, ANQGSEA. From 5'RACE with constant-segment primers came TCR alpha and TCR beta cDNA libraries that carried sample barcodes and UMIs. TCRdb ran MiXCR on the 5' RACE reads and lists one entry per CDR3 protein. The sample lists over 120,000 distinct CDR3 sequences; about 25% were seen once. The chain uses TRBV29-1 and TRBJ2-3; possibly TRBD2 for D (6 bases). This TCR came from an adult woman who had mild COVID-19 (a few samples of this study predate the infection). Cell type and time point are not known. Material for sequencing was PBMCs or a T cell subset sorted from them (not recorded which). CDR3 DNA: TGCAGCGTTTTTGCTCCTCGGGGGACCCAAGATACGCAGTATTTT. This codes for CSVFAPRGTQDTQYF.